A selection of T cell receptor beta chains follows, all from one sample in a study of spatial heterogeneity in lung cancer. TCRdb fed the 5' RACE reads into MiXCR, producing one record per CDR3 protein. The sample yields 20,000 to 25,000 distinct CDR3 sequences, about 4.5% seen once. This specimen consisted of PBMCs, obtained at surgery. The receptors shown here come from a male donor with early-stage non-small cell lung cancer. The CDR3 runs from the conserved cysteine through the conserved F or W. The D gene is left open where the match is weak. Rows give clone size only sometimes, using once, few, many, or a class for an expanded clone.

NA NA 13 TRBJ2-3 TRBV28 TGTGCCAGCAGTGCAGAGGGGGGGGATACGCAGTATTTT CASSAEGGDTQYF
TRBD1 many 15 TRBJ1-6 TRBV6-1 TGTGCCAGCAGTGTGTTGGGACAGGGAAATTCACCCCTCCACTTT CASSVLGQGNSPLHF
NA many 15 TRBJ1-2 TRBV13 TGTGCCAGCAGCGTTTGGGACCGGGGTAACTATGGCTACACCTTC CASSVWDRGNYGYTF
TRBD1 many 16 TRBJ1-1 TRBV6-6 TGTGCCAGCAGTTACATCCAGGGGACAGTGAACACTGAAGCTTTCTTT CASSYIQGTVNTEAFF
TRBD2 NA 15 TRBJ2-3 TRBV10-3 TGTGCCATCAGTGCAGCTAGCGGCCCCACAGATACGCAGTATTTT CAISAASGPTDTQYF
NA few 16 TRBJ2-1 TRBV2 TGTGCCAGCAGGAAGAGGGACGGAAGCTCCTACAATGAGCAGTTCTTC CASRKRDGSSYNEQFF
TRBD2 many 17 TRBJ2-1 TRBV28 TGTGCCAGCAGTTTAGCGACTAGCGGGGGGGCCTCCAATGAGCAGTTCTTC CASSLATSGGASNEQFF
NA many 15 TRBJ2-5 TRBV7-9 TGTGCCAGCAGCCCGCCGAGGTCCCACGGAGAGACCCAGTACTTC CASSPPRSHGETQYF
NA many 15 TRBJ2-4 TRBV12-3/TRBV12-4 TGTGCCAGCAGTTTAAACGAGGGAGGCAAAAACATTCAGTACTTC CASSLNEGGKNIQYF
TRBD1 many 13 TRBJ2-7 TRBV6-1 TGTGCCAGCAGTGAACGACAGGGGAGAGAGCAGTACTTC CASSERQGREQYF
NA NA 14 TRBJ1-1 TRBV19 TGTGCCAGTAGTATACACAGGAGGAACACTGAAGCTTTCTTT CASSIHRRNTEAFF
NA NA 16 TRBJ2-7 TRBV7-2 TGTGCCAGCAGTCTCAAGGGGTGGCTTAGCTCCTACGAGCAGTACTTC CASSLKGWLSSYEQYF
NA many 13 TRBJ1-1 TRBV11-2 TGTGCCAGCAGCTTAAACAAGAACACTGAAGCTTTCTTT CASSLNKNTEAFF
NA many 16 TRBJ1-6 TRBV19 TGTGCCAGTAACCCAAGTGGGTACAGGGCGGCCTCACCCCTCCACTTT CASNPSGYRAASPLHF
NA many 14 TRBJ1-6 TRBV7-9 TGTGCCAGCAGCTTGGAGAGTGGAACGATTCCCCTCCACTTT CASSLESGTIPLHF
TRBD1 many 14 TRBJ2-7 TRBV28 TGTGCCAGCAGCCCCGGGACAGGGTACTACGAGCAGTACTTC CASSPGTGYYEQYF
NA NA 15 TRBJ2-7 TRBV5-1 TGCGCCAGCAGCTTTGGGCGGGGAGGCAGGGGCGAGCAGTACTTC CASSFGRGGRGEQYF
NA few 15 TRBJ2-5 TRBV7-9 TGTGCCAGCAGCTTTCCACAGGGATACCAAGAGACCCAGTACTTC CASSFPQGYQETQYF
NA many 14 TRBJ2-3 TRBV29-1 TGCAGCGTTGGTGTAGTTCTTTCCACGGATACGCAGTATTTT CSVGVVLSTDTQYF
TRBD2 many 17 TRBJ2-3 TRBV18 TGTGCCAGCTCATCTTGGACTAGCGGGGGGGCCGGAGATACGCAGTATTTT CASSSWTSGGAGDTQYF
TRBD2 many 15 TRBJ2-1 TRBV7-8 TGTGCCAGCAGCTTAACTGGCGGGAGGATCAGTGAGCAGTTCTTC CASSLTGGRISEQFF
NA many 15 TRBJ2-7 TRBV11-1 TGTGCCAGCAGCACAGAAGGGAGGGGGCAGGACGAGCAGTACTTC CASSTEGRGQDEQYF
NA NA 15 TRBJ2-3 TRBV7-9 TGTGCCAGCAGCTTAGAGGGGAGGCCAGGTGATACGCAGTATTTT CASSLEGRPGDTQYF
NA many 13 TRBJ1-1 TRBV12-3/TRBV12-4 TGTGCCAGCCATAGGTCCTCCGGGGGCACAGCTTTCTTT CASHRSSGGTAFF
NA many 14 TRBJ2-3 TRBV14 TGTGCCAGCAGCCAGGCCCTTCTTCAGGACACGCAGTATTTT CASSQALLQDTQYF
NA few 14 TRBJ2-7 TRBV19 TGTGCCAGTAGTATCTCAGCGAACTATTACGAGCAGTACTTC CASSISANYYEQYF
TRBD2 few 14 TRBJ2-5 TRBV2 TGTGCCAGCAGAGAGCGGGAGGGAGGAGAGACCCAGTACTTC CASREREGGETQYF
NA many 14 TRBJ2-5 TRBV7-8 TGTGCCAGCAGCCTAGTATCTGGGCAAGAGACCCAGTACTTC CASSLVSGQETQYF
NA NA 15 TRBJ2-3 TRBV24-1 TGTGCCACCAGCGACCGGACAGCACTCACAGATACGCAGTATTTT CATSDRTALTDTQYF
TRBD2 many 16 TRBJ2-1 TRBV20-1 TGCAGTGCTAGAGACTCGGGGGGAATCAATAACAATGAGCAGTTCTTC CSARDSGGINNNEQFF
TRBD1 many 15 TRBJ1-1 TRBV7-9 TGTGCCAGCAGCTCCGGACAGGGGGGCAACACTGAAGCTTTCTTT CASSSGQGGNTEAFF
NA few 16 TRBJ1-2 TRBV11-2 TGTGCCAGCAGCTTAGACTCGTGGGGGCATTCGGTTGGCTACACCTTC CASSLDSWGHSVGYTF
TRBD1 many 16 TRBJ2-3 TRBV20-1 TGCAGTGCTAGACCTCCGGACAGGCCCAGCACAGATACGCAGTATTTT CSARPPDRPSTDTQYF
TRBD1 many 14 TRBJ2-5 TRBV5-6 TGTGCCAGCAGCTCGACAGGGGCCGGGGAGACCCAGTACTTC CASSSTGAGETQYF
NA many 16 TRBJ2-2 TRBV6-2/TRBV6-3 TGTGCCAGCAGTTACTCGACACGTCAGTGGACCGGGGAGCTGTTTTTT CASSYSTRQWTGELFF
TRBD2 many 14 TRBJ2-7 TRBV20-1 TGCAGTGCTAGTAGCGGGGGCCTGGACTACGAGCAGTACTTC CSASSGGLDYEQYF
TRBD2 NA 15 TRBJ2-5 TRBV5-4 TGTGCCAGCAGCTTGGCACTAGCGGGGGGAGAGACCCAGTACTTC CASSLALAGGETQYF
NA many 13 TRBJ2-7 TRBV18 TGTGCCAGCTCACCAGCAGGGTCTTGGGAGCAGTACTTC CASSPAGSWEQYF
TRBD2 few 19 TRBJ2-2 TRBV5-6 TGTGCCAGCAGCTTAAGCGGGAGGGCCGGCAAAGTTGGTCCCGGGGAGCTGTTTTTT CASSLSGRAGKVGPGELFF
NA once 14 TRBJ2-7 TRBV28 TGTGCCAGCAGCCCCGGGACTGTTTCCTACGAGCAGTACTTC CASSPGTVSYEQYF
TRBD1 many 14 TRBJ1-2 TRBV18 TGTGCCAGCTCACCACCGGGGACAGGGGCAGGCTACACCTTC CASSPPGTGAGYTF
NA few 14 TRBJ1-1 TRBV10-3 TGTGCCATCAGCCCGGGGAGCCTGAACACTGAAGCTTTCTTT CAISPGSLNTEAFF
TRBD2 many 15 TRBJ2-3 TRBV7-8 TGTGCCAGCAGCTCTAATAGCGGGGGGGCAGATACGCAGTATTTT CASSSNSGGADTQYF
TRBD1 many 13 TRBJ1-2 TRBV29-1 TGCAGCGTGGGACAGGGGTCTAACTATGGCTACACCTTC CSVGQGSNYGYTF
TRBD1 many 13 TRBJ2-1 TRBV7-9 TGTGCCAGCCTCGGACAGGGGAACAATGAGCAGTTCTTC CASLGQGNNEQFF
NA many 16 TRBJ2-3 TRBV12-2 TGTGCAAGTCGCACCCCCAGTGCCATTGGGGTGGATACGCAGTATTTT CASRTPSAIGVDTQYF
NA many 15 TRBJ1-3 TRBV4-3 TGCGCCAGCAGCCAAGCCTCAGCTCGGCCAAACACCATATATTTT CASSQASARPNTIYF
TRBD2 many 18 TRBJ2-3 TRBV7-6 TGTGCCAGCAGCCAAGCCGGTACTAGCGGGAGAGGTGAAGATACGCAGTATTTT CASSQAGTSGRGEDTQYF
NA many 15 TRBJ2-7 TRBV29-1 TGCAGCGTTGAAGAGTCAGGGACATTCACCTACGAGCAGTACTTC CSVEESGTFTYEQYF
NA NA 12 TRBJ2-7 TRBV6-1 TGTGCCAGCAGTCAGGTCGGGTACGAGCAGTACTTC CASSQVGYEQYF
TRBD2 many 16 TRBJ2-5 TRBV7-3 TGTGCCAGCAGCCCCCAAGGACTAGCGTCACAAGAGACCCAGTACTTC CASSPQGLASQETQYF
NA many 16 TRBJ2-7 TRBV28 TGTGCCAGCATTAAACCCCCCGCCAGGGGAGGAAACGAGCAGTACTTC CASIKPPARGGNEQYF
NA many 16 TRBJ1-5 TRBV7-8 TGTGCCAGCAGCTTCCGAGACAGGTCCGGCGATCAGCCCCAGCATTTT CASSFRDRSGDQPQHF